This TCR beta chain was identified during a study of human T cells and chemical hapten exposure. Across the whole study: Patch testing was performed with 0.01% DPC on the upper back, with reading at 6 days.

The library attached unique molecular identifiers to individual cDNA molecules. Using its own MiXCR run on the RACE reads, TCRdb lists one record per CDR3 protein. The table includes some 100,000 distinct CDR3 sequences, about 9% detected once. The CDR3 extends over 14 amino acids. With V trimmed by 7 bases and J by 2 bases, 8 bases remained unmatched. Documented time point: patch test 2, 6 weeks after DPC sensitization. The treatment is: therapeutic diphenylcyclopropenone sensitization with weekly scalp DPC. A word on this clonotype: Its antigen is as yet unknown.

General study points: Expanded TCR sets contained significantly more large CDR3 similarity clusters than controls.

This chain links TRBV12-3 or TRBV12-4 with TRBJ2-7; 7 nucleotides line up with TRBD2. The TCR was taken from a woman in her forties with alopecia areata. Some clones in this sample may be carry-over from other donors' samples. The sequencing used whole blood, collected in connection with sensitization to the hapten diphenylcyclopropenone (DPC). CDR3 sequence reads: CASNRGRGAYEQYF. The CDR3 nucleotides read TGTGCCAGCAATAGGGGCCGGGGGGCCTACGAGCAGTACTTC.